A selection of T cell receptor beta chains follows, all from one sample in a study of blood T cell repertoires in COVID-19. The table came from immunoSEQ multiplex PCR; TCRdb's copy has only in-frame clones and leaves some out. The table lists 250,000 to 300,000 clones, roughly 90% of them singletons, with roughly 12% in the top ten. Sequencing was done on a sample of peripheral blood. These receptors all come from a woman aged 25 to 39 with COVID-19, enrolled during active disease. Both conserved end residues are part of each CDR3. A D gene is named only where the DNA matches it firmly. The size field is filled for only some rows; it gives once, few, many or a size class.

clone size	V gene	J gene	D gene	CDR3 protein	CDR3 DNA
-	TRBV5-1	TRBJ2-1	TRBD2	CASRTSVDNEQFF	TGCGCCAGCAGAACTAGCGTCGACAATGAGCAGTTCTTC
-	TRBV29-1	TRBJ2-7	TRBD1	CSVEGTGGDEQYF	TGCAGCGTTGAGGGGACAGGGGGTGACGAGCAGTACTTC
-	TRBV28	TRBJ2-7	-	CASAVQVYSYEQYF	TGTGCCAGCGCGGTACAGGTTTACTCCTACGAGCAGTACTTC
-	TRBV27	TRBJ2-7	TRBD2	CASSNSGSEYEQYF	TGTGCCAGCAGTAATAGCGGGAGCGAATACGAGCAGTACTTC
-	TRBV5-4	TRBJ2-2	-	CASSLYSAGTGELFF	TGTGCCAGCAGCTTGTATAGCGCGGGCACCGGGGAGCTGTTTTTT
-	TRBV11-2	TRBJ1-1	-	CASSLGVGAEAFF	TGTGCCAGCAGCCTAGGGGTGGGCGCTGAAGCTTTCTTT
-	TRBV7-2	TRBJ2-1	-	CASSLTQAGLAEQFF	TGTGCCAGCAGCTTAACCCAAGCAGGGTTGGCTGAGCAGTTCTTC
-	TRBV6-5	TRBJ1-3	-	CASRNRGSGNTIYF	TGTGCCAGCAGAAATAGAGGCTCCGGAAACACCATATATTTT
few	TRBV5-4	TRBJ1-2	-	CASSLMTANYGYTF	TGTGCCAGCAGCCTCATGACAGCTAACTATGGCTACACCTTC
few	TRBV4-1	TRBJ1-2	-	CASSQEPLTANYGYTF	TGCGCCAGCAGCCAAGAACCGTTAACAGCTAACTATGGCTACACCTTC
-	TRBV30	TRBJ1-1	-	CAWIRGTEAFF	TGTGCCTGGATACGGGGGACTGAAGCTTTCTTT
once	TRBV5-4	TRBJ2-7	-	CASSLDFYEQYF	TGTGCCAGCAGCTTGGACTTCTACGAGCAGTACTTC
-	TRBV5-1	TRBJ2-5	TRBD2	CASSLDASGDQETQYF	TGCGCCAGCAGCTTGGATGCTAGCGGGGACCAAGAGACCCAGTACTTC
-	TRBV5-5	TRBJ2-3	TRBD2	CASSRRLAVSDTQYF	TGTGCCAGCAGTCGAAGACTAGCGGTTTCGGATACGCAGTATTTT
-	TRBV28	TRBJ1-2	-	CASSFGRNGYTF	TGTGCCAGCAGTTTTGGGAGAAATGGCTACACCTTC
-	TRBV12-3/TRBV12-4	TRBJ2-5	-	CASRGQQETQYF	TGTGCCAGCAGAGGACAGCAAGAGACCCAGTACTTC
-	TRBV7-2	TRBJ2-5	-	CASSLEGRGAGETQYF	TGTGCCAGCAGCTTAGAGGGAAGGGGCGCTGGGGAGACCCAGTACTTC
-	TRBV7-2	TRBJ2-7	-	CASSLVAGAGDPQYF	TGTGCCAGCAGCTTAGTGGCTGGGGCAGGGGACCCTCAGTACTTC
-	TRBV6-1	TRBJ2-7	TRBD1	CASSEPGTGVYEQYF	TGTGCCAGCAGTGAACCCGGGACAGGGGTATACGAGCAGTACTTC
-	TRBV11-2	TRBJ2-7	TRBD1	CASSQGQGRSYEQYF	TGTGCCAGCAGCCAGGGACAGGGAAGATCCTACGAGCAGTACTTC
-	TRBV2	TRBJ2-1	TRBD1	CASSEGRGLYNEQFF	TGTGCCAGCAGTGAAGGCAGGGGGCTGTACAATGAGCAGTTCTTC
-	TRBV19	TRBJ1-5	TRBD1	CASRIDREQPQHF	TGTGCCAGTAGGATCGACAGGGAACAGCCCCAGCATTTT
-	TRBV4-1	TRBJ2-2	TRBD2	CASSHRLAENTGELFF	TGCGCCAGCAGCCACCGACTAGCGGAGAACACCGGGGAGCTGTTTTTT
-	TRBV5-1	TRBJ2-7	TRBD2	CASSPGLAGADYYEQYF	TGCGCCAGCAGCCCGGGACTAGCGGGAGCTGACTACTACGAGCAGTACTTC
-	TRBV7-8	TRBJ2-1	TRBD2	CASSLRLAGGDEQFF	TGTGCCAGCAGCTTAAGACTAGCGGGAGGTGATGAGCAGTTCTTC
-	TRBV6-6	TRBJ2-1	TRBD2	CASSPWTSGSASGLFF	TGTGCCAGCAGCCCCTGGACTAGCGGGAGTGCCAGCGGGCTGTTCTTC
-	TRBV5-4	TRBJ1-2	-	CASSWGDFNYGYTF	TGTGCCAGCAGCTGGGGGGACTTTAACTATGGCTACACCTTC
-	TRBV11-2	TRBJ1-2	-	CASSPESYGYTF	TGTGCCAGCAGCCCGGAGTCCTATGGCTACACCTTC
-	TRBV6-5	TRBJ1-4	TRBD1	CASWRGPGEKLFF	TGTGCCAGCTGGAGGGGGCCGGGGGAAAAACTGTTTTTT
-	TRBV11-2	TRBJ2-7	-	CASSLQSRDGEQYF	TGTGCCAGCAGCTTACAATCCCGGGATGGGGAGCAGTACTTC
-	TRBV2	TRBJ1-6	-	CASSEYAGQSVLSSPLHF	TGTGCCAGCAGTGAGTACGCAGGGCAGTCGGTCCTGTCATCACCCCTCCACTTT
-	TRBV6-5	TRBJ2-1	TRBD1	CASSYDRDYNEQFF	TGTGCCAGCAGTTACGACAGGGACTACAATGAGCAGTTCTTC
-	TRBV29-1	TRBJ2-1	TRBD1	CSGQPTGGNEQFF	TGCAGCGGGCAACCGACAGGGGGCAATGAGCAGTTCTTC
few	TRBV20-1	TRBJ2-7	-	CSGESSYEQYF	TGCAGTGGCGAGAGTTCCTACGAGCAGTACTTC
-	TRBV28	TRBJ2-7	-	CASSTTGAGEQYF	TGTGCCAGCAGTACCACGGGAGCTGGCGAGCAGTACTTC
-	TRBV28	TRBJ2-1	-	CASRELGHNEQFF	TGTGCCAGCCGGGAGTTGGGGCACAATGAGCAGTTCTTC
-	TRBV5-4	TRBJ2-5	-	CASSFGRGETQYF	TGTGCCAGCAGCTTTGGACGGGGAGAGACCCAGTACTTC
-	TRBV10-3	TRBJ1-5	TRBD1	CARRGGTGNQPQHF	TGTGCCCGCAGAGGGGGGACAGGGAATCAGCCCCAGCATTTT
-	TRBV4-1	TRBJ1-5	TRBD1	CASSQGGTGGNQPQHF	TGCGCCAGCAGCCAAGGCGGGACAGGGGGCAATCAGCCCCAGCATTTT
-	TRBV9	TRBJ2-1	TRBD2	CASSVRVGQAPGGVEQFF	TGTGCCAGCAGCGTTAGGGTGGGTCAGGCCCCCGGGGGGGTAGAGCAGTTCTTC
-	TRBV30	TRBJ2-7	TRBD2	CAWSLAGGDYEQYF	TGTGCCTGGAGCCTAGCGGGAGGAGACTACGAGCAGTACTTC